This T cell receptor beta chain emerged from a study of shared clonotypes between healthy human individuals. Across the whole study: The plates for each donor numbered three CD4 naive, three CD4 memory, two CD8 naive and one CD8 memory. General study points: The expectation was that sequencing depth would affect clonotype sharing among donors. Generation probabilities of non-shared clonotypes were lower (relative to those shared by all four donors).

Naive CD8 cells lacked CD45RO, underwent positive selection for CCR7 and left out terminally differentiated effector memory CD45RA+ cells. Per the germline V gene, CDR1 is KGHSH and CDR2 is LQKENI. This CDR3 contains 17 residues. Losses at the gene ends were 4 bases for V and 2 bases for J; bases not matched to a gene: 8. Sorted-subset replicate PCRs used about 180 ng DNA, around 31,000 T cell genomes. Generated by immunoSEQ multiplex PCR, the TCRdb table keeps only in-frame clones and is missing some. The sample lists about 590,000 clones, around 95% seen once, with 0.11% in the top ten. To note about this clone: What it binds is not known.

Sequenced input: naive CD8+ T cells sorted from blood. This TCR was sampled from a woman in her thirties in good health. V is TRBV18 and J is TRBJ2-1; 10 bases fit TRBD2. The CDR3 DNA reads TGTGCCAGCTCACTAGGTACGGGACTAGCGCCCTACAATGAGCAGTTCTTC. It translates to CASSLGTGLAPYNEQFF.